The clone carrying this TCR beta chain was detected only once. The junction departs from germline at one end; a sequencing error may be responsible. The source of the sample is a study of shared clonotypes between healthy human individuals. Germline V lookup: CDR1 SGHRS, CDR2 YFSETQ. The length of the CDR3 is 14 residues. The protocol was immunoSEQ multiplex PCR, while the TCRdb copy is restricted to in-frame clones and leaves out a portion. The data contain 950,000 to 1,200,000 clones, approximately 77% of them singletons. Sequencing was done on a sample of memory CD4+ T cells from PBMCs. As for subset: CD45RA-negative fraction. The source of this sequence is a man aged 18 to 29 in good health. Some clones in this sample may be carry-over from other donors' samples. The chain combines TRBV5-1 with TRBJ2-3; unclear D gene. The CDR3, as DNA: TGCGCCAGCAGCTTGTTCAGATCCACAGATACGCGGTATTTT. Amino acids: CASSLFRSTDTRYF.